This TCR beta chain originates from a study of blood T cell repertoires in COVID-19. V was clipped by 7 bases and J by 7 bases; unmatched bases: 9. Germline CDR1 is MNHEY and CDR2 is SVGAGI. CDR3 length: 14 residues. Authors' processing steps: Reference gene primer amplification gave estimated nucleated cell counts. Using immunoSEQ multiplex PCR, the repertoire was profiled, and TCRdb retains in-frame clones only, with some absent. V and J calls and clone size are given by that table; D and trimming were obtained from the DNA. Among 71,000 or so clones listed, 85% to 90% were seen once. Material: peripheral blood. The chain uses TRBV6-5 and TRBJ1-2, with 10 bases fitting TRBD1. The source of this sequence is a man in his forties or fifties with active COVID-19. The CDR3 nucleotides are TGTGCCAGCACCGCCTTGGGACAGGGGTTTGGCTACACCTTC. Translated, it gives CASTALGQGFGYTF.